This entry lists 5 T cell receptor beta chains sequenced from one sample in a study of blood T cell repertoires in COVID-19. TCRdb's copy holds only in-frame clones and misses some; the assay was immunoSEQ multiplex PCR. Found here are 410,000 or so clones, 86% of them singletons; the top ten hold almost 1.5%. Sequencing was done on a sample of peripheral blood. These receptors originate from a woman aged 30 to 39 with active or convalescent COVID-19.

This rearrangement joins TRBV7-7 to TRBJ2-1, with 10 positions matching TRBD1. The CDR3 has 15 residues. CDR1 SSHAT and CDR2 FNYEAQ come from the germline V gene (reference sequence). Trimming cost V 4 bases and J 4 bases; bases outside gene matches: 4. This CDR3 is CASSSGTGVYNEQFF. The CDR3 bases are TGTGCCAGCAGCTCGGGGACAGGGGTATACAATGAGCAGTTCTTC.

This clone occurred once. The V gene is TRBV3-1 (or the pseudogene TRBV3-2), the J gene TRBJ1-3, with 9 bases lining up with TRBD1. J gave up 3 bases and V 0 bases, and 9 bases lay outside the gene matches. Germline loops: CDR1 LGHDT, CDR2 YNNKEL (reference sequence). The CDR3 consists of 18 residues. The CDR3 reads CASSQDLERTGDGNTIYF. CDR3 bases: TGTGCCAGCAGCCAAGATCTTGAAAGGACAGGGGATGGAAACACCATATATTTT.

This clone was found once. The V gene is TRBV6-2 or TRBV6-3, the J gene TRBJ2-7; 12 nucleotides match TRBD1. There are 15 residues in the CDR3. V dropped 2 bases and J dropped 5; count of bases not matched to a gene: 4. Germline V gives CDR1 MNHEY, CDR2 SVGEGT. The DNA of the CDR3 is TGTGCCAGCAGTTACGGGACAGGGGGCATGAACGAGCAGTACTTC. Protein: CASSYGTGGMNEQYF.

The J gene is TRBJ1-2, the V gene TRBV6-5; TRBD1 is a possible D gene (6 bases). Trimming pared 0 bases from V and 0 bases from J, leaving 11 bases between. The CDR3 runs 16 residues. CDR1 is MNHEY, CDR2 SVGAGI, per germline. CDR3 residues: CASSYSEGTPNYGYTF. Here the CDR3 DNA reads TGTGCCAGCAGTTACTCGGAAGGGACACCTAACTATGGCTACACCTTC.

The rearrangement links TRBV7-9 to TRBJ2-7; TRBD1 matches 7 bases. The CDR3 sequence is 14 residues long. Germline-derived CDR1 and CDR2 are SEHNR and FQNEAQ (reference sequence). J gave up 4 bases and V 3 bases, and 6 bases lay outside the gene matches. CDR3 coding DNA: TGTGCCAGCAGCTTCACCGGGACAGCGTACGAGCAGTACTTC. As protein: CASSFTGTAYEQYF.